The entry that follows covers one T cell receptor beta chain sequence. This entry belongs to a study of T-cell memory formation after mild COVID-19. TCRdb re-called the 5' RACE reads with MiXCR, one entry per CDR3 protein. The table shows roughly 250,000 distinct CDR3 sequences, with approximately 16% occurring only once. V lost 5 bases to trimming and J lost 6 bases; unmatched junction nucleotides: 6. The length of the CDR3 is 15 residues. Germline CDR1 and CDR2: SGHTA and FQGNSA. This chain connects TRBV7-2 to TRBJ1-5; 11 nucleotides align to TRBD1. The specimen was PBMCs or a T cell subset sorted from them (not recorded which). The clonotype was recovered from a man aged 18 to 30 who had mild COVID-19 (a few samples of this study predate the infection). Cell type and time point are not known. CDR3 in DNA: TGTGCCAGCAGCCGGACAGGGGGCGAGGGTCAGCCCCAGCATTTT. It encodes CASSRTGGEGQPQHF.